This T cell receptor beta chain was captured in a study of regulatory T cells in long-lasting Graves disease. Study as a whole: Duration of antithyroid drug therapy among newly diagnosed Graves' patients was under 3 months. Study-level findings and limits: Thyroid tissue went unstudied; only peripheral blood was examined. Persistent disease exhibited a predilection for TRBV28, TRBJ1-2 and TRBJ2-5.

There are many counts of this clonotype. Its cognate antigen is unknown. Time point noted: newly diagnosed GD, antithyroid drugs for less than 3 months. PBMCs were the source of the RNA used for TCR sequencing. With iRepertoire HTBI primers and Arm-PCR of CDR3 regions, TCR beta libraries were built. TCRdb fed the multiplex PCR reads into MiXCR, producing one record per CDR3 protein. The table includes hundreds of thousands of distinct CDR3 sequences, approximately 15% detected once. V lost 2 bases and J lost 2, with 16 bases in between. Germline CDR1 reads SGHTA; CDR2 reads FQGNSA. The CDR3 sequence is 16 residues long. These same records also appear under a second study, on T cells in Graves' hyperthyroidism and ophthalmopathy. This second study says: The HTBI primer set was used in a first-round RT-PCR of the TCR CDR3.

The sequence derives from a woman aged 25 to 39 with Graves disease. This chain joins TRBV7-2 and TRBJ2-7; the D gene could be TRBD1 or TRBD2 (7 bases each). This sample comprised peripheral blood mononuclear cells (PBMCs), obtained at new diagnosis, from a patient treated with antithyroid drugs. The chain's CDR3 is CASSLRGGQTAYEQYF. The CDR3 DNA is TGTGCCAGCAGCTTAAGGGGGGGACAGACTGCCTACGAGCAGTACTTC.